The clone carrying this T cell receptor beta chain has more than one count but fewer than ten. The sample originates from a study of cytomegalovirus exposure and HLA in healthy donors. Both 60 Vbeta primers and 13 Jbeta primers went into the PCR. Generated by immunoSEQ multiplex PCR, the TCRdb table keeps only in-frame clones and is missing some. This sample has roughly 200,000 clones, with around 74% found just once. The CDR3 sequence is 13 residues long. Per germline, CDR1 SGHTA and CDR2 FQGNSA. V was shortened by 4 bases and J by 8 bases, with 11 bases between the two germline ends. V usage is TRBV7-2 and J usage is TRBJ1-4, with no clear D. Sequenced sample: PBMCs. The TCR sequence derives from a male donor in good health and CMV-seronegative. CDR3 amino acids: CASSSDLGEKLFF. The CDR3 DNA sequence: TGTGCCAGCAGCTCAGACTTAGGAGAAAAACTGTTTTTT.